This TCR beta chain is from a study of blood T cells in healthy people across ages. Study-level points and caveats: Unsorted PBMCs prevented conclusive naive versus antigen-experienced comparison. There were more naive CD4+ cells and higher diversity in long-lived donors than in aged donors. Diversity estimates drawn from one million T cells were deemed underestimates. Observed TCR beta diversity per million T cells went down as age went up. This fall followed a roughly linear course with age.

Germline V gives CDR1 MNHEY, CDR2 SVGAGI. This CDR3 has 15 residues. Trimming at V came to 4 bases and at J to 8 bases, leaving 11 bases not matched to a gene. Points on this clonotype: Its antigen is still unknown.

Using a J-beta primer mix together with a sample-barcoded 5' primer, a second PCR was run for roughly 7 to 12 cycles. One entry per CDR3 protein results from TCRdb running MiXCR on the 5' RACE reads. The sample holds roughly 830,000 distinct CDR3 sequences, around 62% seen once. This clonotype originated in a man under 40 in good health. V gene TRBV6-5 combines with J gene TRBJ2-4; 7 bases match TRBD1. Sample: blood. The CDR3 sequence is CASSFLGQAEHIQYF. CDR3 nucleotides: TGTGCCAGCAGTTTCCTCGGACAGGCGGAACACATTCAGTACTTC.